Following are 11 T cell receptor beta chains from one sample sequenced in a study of beta chain features in type 1 diabetes. The entirety of the isolated RNA underwent reverse transcription, so expressed TCRB transcripts were sequenced. TCRdb's copy holds only in-frame clones and misses some; the assay was immunoSEQ multiplex PCR. This table has under 400,000 clones, over 9.5% appearing once. Whole-study findings and limits: Moderate but significant shortening of TCRB CDR3s was recorded in all four CD4+ subsets from Type 1 diabetes patients.

Their specific antigens are unknown. Material for sequencing was naive CD4+ T cells from blood. The receptor set was obtained from a woman aged 18-30 years with type 1 diabetes.

The chain couples TRBV5-1 to TRBJ2-1; 11 bases are shared with TRBD2. Germline CDR1 and CDR2: SGHRS and YFSETQ. This CDR3 has 15 residues. V trimming: 4 bases; J trimming: 7 bases; junction bases outside the gene matches: 7. The DNA for the CDR3 is TGCGCCAGCAGCCTCGGGACTAGCGGATGGAATGAGCAGTTCTTC. Its protein is CASSLGTSGWNEQFF.

This clone was seen a handful of times. The chain uses TRBV9 and TRBJ2-3; the match to TRBD2 covers 12 bases. Trimming cost V 4 bases and J 6 bases; bases outside gene matches: 12. This CDR3 has 17 residues. Per the germline V gene, CDR1 is SGDLS and CDR2 is YYNGEE. In DNA form, the CDR3 reads TGTGCCAGCAGCCCACTAGTCCCTAGCGGGGGGGCCGATACGCAGTATTTT. It yields the protein CASSPLVPSGGADTQYF.

This clone was found a few times. This rearrangement joins TRBV10-3 to TRBJ2-5, with TRBD2 matching over 8 bases. The junction had 6 bases not matched to a gene; V was cut back by 7 bases and J by 5 bases. The CDR3 consists of 13 residues. Germline-derived CDR1 and CDR2 are ENHRY and SYGVKD. This chain's CDR3 is CAITQAGEETQYF. The CDR3 DNA reads as TGTGCCATCACCCAAGCGGGAGAGGAGACCCAGTACTTC.

The V and J genes are TRBV30 and TRBJ1-5; possible D gene TRBD1, 5 bases. This CDR3 comprises 12 residues. Trimming stripped 4 bases from V and 6 bases from J, with 10 bases between. The germline V gene has CDR1 GTSNPN and CDR2 SVGIG (reference sequence). CDR3 DNA: TGTGCCTGGAACCAGGGTTTTCAGCCCCAGCATTTT. Protein product: CAWNQGFQPQHF.

This clone was detected a few times. The chain uses TRBV30 and TRBJ2-1; D unclear. There are 12 residues in the CDR3. Deletions cut 4 bases from V and 1 base from J, with 5 bases between. Germline V CDR1 and CDR2: GTSNPN, SVGIG (reference sequence). Here the CDR3 reads CAWTSSYNEQFF. The CDR3, as DNA: TGTGCCTGGACCAGTTCCTACAATGAGCAGTTCTTC.

The chain has TRBV7-2 and TRBJ2-1, with TRBD1 matching over 10 bases. V shed 8 bases and J 3 bases; nucleotides not matched to a gene: 1. Germline V gene data show CDR1 as SGHTA and CDR2 as FQGNSA. The CDR3 covers 13 residues. CDR3 sequence reads: CASWDRGYNEQFF. The CDR3, as DNA: TGTGCCAGCTGGGACAGGGGCTACAATGAGCAGTTCTTC.

This clone has only a few counts. The chain couples TRBV7-2 to TRBJ2-3, with 9 positions matching TRBD2. Germline lookup yields CDR1 SGHTA and CDR2 FQGNSA. After removal of 1 base from V and 6 bases from J, the junction contained 14 bases not matched to a gene. This CDR3 comprises 18 residues. CDR3 loop: CASSLVISGGRAADTQYF. CDR3 sequence (DNA): TGTGCCAGCAGCTTAGTGATTTCTGGCGGGAGGGCTGCGGATACGCAGTATTTT.

The V and J genes are TRBV18 and TRBJ1-3, with D unclear. Germline assignment: CDR1 KGHSH and CDR2 LQKENI. This CDR3 spans 16 amino acids. V gave up 5 bases and J gave up 1 base, with 15 bases separating them. The CDR3: CASSSLMTPSGNTIYF. CDR3 sequence (DNA): TGTGCCAGCTCATCTCTTATGACACCTTCTGGAAACACCATATATTTT. The full variable domain, completed using reference TRBV18 and TRBJ1-3, is NAGVMQNPRHLVRRRGQEARLRCSPMKGHSHVYWYRQLPEEGLKFMVYLQKENIIDESGMPKERFSAEFPKEGPSILRIQQVVRGDSAAYFCASSSLMTPSGNTIYFGEGSWLTVV.

This clone was detected a few times. The chain recombines TRBV7-2 with TRBJ2-7; possible D gene TRBD1, 6 bases. CDR1 is SGHTA, CDR2 FQGNSA, per germline. V lost 5 bases and J 8 bases, leaving 13 bases between the germline ends. The CDR3 is 12 amino acids. In nucleotides, the CDR3 is TGTGCCAGCAGCGACGCAGGGGTTAAGCAGTACTTC. Translated, it gives CASSDAGVKQYF.

The rearrangement joins TRBV7-9 to TRBJ2-2, with 8 bases matching TRBD1. With 5 bases clipped from V and 2 bases from J, the junction kept 4 bases outside the gene matches. Germline V lookup: CDR1 SEHNR, CDR2 FQNEAQ (reference sequence). The CDR3 covers 15 residues. CDR3 protein: CASSPGQGNTGELFF. The CDR3 coding sequence is TGTGCCAGCAGCCCCGGACAGGGTAACACCGGGGAGCTGTTTTTT.

The genes are TRBV15 and TRBJ1-2; possibly TRBD1 for D (5 bases). Between the trimmed V and J ends, which lost 1 base and 4 bases, there was a span of 13 bases. The CDR3 is 15 amino acids. Germline lookup yields CDR1 LNHNV and CDR2 YYDKDF (reference sequence). The CDR3, as DNA: TGTGCCACCAGCAGAGCCCGGGGGGACTCCTATGGCTACACCTTC. It is translated as CATSRARGDSYGYTF.